The sequence of this TCR beta chain was determined in a study of breast tumors, draining lymph nodes, adjacent tissues. This clonotype was recorded at least ten times. TCRdb used MiXCR to reprocess the multiplex PCR reads, holding one entry per CDR3 protein. This table holds approximately 100,000 distinct CDR3 sequences, around 30% found once. Breast cancer patients provided tissue from their axillary draining lymph nodes. The CDR3 has 14 residues. V lost 4 bases and J 0 bases, leaving 7 bases between the germline ends. The TCR was taken from a female donor with breast cancer. Some clones in this sample may be carry-over from other donors' samples. The chain links TRBV12-3 or TRBV12-4 to TRBJ1-5; D not resolved. Sequencing was done on a sample of axillary lymph node tissue. The CDR3 coding sequence is TGTGCCAGCAGTTACAGTTATAGCAATCAGCCCCAGCATTTT. Protein product: CASSYSYSNQPQHF.